The rows below give T cell receptor beta chains drawn from one sample of a study of spatial heterogeneity in lung cancer. One entry per CDR3 protein results from TCRdb running MiXCR on the 5' RACE reads. The data show around 120,000 distinct CDR3 sequences, 10% to 15% seen once. Sequencing was performed on PBMCs, taken at follow-up. The receptors derive from a male donor with early-stage non-small cell lung cancer. CDR3s leave out the opening cysteine and the closing phenylalanine or tryptophan.

V gene	J gene	CDR3 protein
TRBV7-9	TRBJ2-5	ASSSGLRQETQY
TRBV7-2	TRBJ1-1	ASSSSGTVNTEAF
TRBV14	TRBJ2-1	ASSQEAGLSQF
TRBV18	TRBJ1-1	ASSPSGAPNTEAF
TRBV20-1	TRBJ1-1	SASSPIRGGTEAF
TRBV11-3	TRBJ2-2	ASSLVTGANTGELF
TRBV20-1	TRBJ2-7	SARDRTGVSYEQY
TRBV12-3/TRBV12-4	TRBJ2-7	ASSLQYEQY
TRBV5-1	TRBJ2-3	ASSSGTPLGQY
TRBV11-2	TRBJ2-7	ASRIGTQSNEQY
TRBV15	TRBJ2-2	ATSRAIGGERNTGELF
TRBV7-3	TRBJ2-6	ASSLRTLGSGANVLT
TRBV18	TRBJ2-5	ASSPSLYQETQY
TRBV29-1	TRBJ2-2	SVAGSWTGELF
TRBV5-4	TRBJ1-2	ASSLSHRDGYT
TRBV5-1	TRBJ2-3	ASSLDGGDGNTQY
TRBV7-7	TRBJ2-1	ASSTTSGNEQF
TRBV7-9	TRBJ1-1	ASSPWNTEAF
TRBV20-1	TRBJ2-3	SARKVPDTQY
TRBV6-5	TRBJ1-2	ASSRSRRGYGYT
TRBV9	TRBJ2-1	ASSFGVAAYNEQF
TRBV29-1	TRBJ1-3	SGSEGMSSGNTIY
TRBV28	TRBJ2-5	ASTLEETQY
TRBV7-9	TRBJ2-3	ASSSLTQY
TRBV6-5	TRBJ1-1	ASTANRWANTEAF
TRBV15	TRBJ2-5	ATSRPGLAGGQETQY
TRBV2	TRBJ1-5	ASSEGQERQPQH
TRBV2	TRBJ1-4	ASSEPGREKLF
TRBV20-1	TRBJ2-5	SARVAGGPVRQETQY
TRBV28	TRBJ2-4	ASSSGSTKNIQY
TRBV20-1	TRBJ2-3	SAELAGGTSTDTQY
TRBV7-2	TRBJ2-1	ASSFERLGNEQF
TRBV19	TRBJ2-2	ASSTHPGAGELF
TRBV6-5	TRBJ1-1	ASSYSAAFNTEAF
TRBV7-2	TRBJ2-3	ASSLPTRSYTQY
TRBV6-5	TRBJ2-7	ATTGLAGNEQY
TRBV4-2	TRBJ2-5	ASSQGTGLGETQY
TRBV5-1	TRBJ2-1	ASRRDGSSYNEQF
TRBV5-8	TRBJ1-1	ASSGDRVRKAF
TRBV3-1	TRBJ2-1	ASSLFGQLAGEQF
TRBV6-5	TRBJ1-2	ASSRQGGAAGYT
TRBV20-1	TRBJ1-2	SAPGQGDGYT
TRBV10-2	TRBJ2-4	ASSESVGRNIQY
TRBV28	TRBJ1-6	ASRRQVNSPLH
TRBV7-2	TRBJ2-2	ASSWTDGELF
TRBV27	TRBJ2-7	ASSPGQGWYEQY
TRBV5-1	TRBJ1-1	ASSLNGQGLDTEAF
TRBV5-4	TRBJ1-3	ASSLETGTSGNTIY
TRBV28	TRBJ1-2	ASSESGLGYGYT
TRBV11-2	TRBJ2-7	ASRSGLAGGQYEQY